Following are 5 T cell receptor beta chains from one sample sequenced in a study of T-cell memory formation after mild COVID-19. Each CDR3 protein gets one entry after TCRdb re-called the 5' RACE reads with MiXCR. The table shows 300,000 to 400,000 distinct CDR3 sequences, with 20% to 25% occurring only once. Sequencing input: PBMCs or a T cell subset sorted from them (not recorded which). The receptors shown here come from an adult woman who had mild COVID-19 (a few samples of this study predate the infection). Cell type and time point are not known.

The chain uses TRBV27 and TRBJ2-7; 7 nucleotides line up with TRBD1. The V gene end was trimmed by 5 bases and the J gene end by 2 bases; junction bases not matched to a gene: 3. Looked up from germline, CDR1 is MNHEY and CDR2 is SMNVEV (reference sequence). There are 13 residues in the CDR3. For the CDR3, the DNA is TGTGCCAGCAGTGTACAGGGGCCCTACGAGCAGTACTTC. It translates to CASSVQGPYEQYF.

This clonotype was counted ten times or more. A much larger clone lies a single base off, so this may be a read error. The chain combines TRBV7-9 with TRBJ2-3; the D is unclear. The CDR3 is made up of 12 amino acids. V lost 6 bases and J lost 0, with 4 bases in between. The V gene's germline CDR1 is SEHNR and CDR2 FQNEAQ (reference sequence). CDR3 bases: TGTGCCAGCAGGCCTAGCACAGATACGCAGTATTTT. Translation: CASRPSTDTQYF.

The chain combines TRBV6-5 with TRBJ2-1, with TRBD1 matching 10 bases. The germline V gene encodes CDR1 MNHEY and CDR2 SVGAGI. V shed 0 bases, J shed 7 bases, and the junction held 3 bases outside the gene matches. The CDR3 length is 15 residues. CDR3 loop: CASSYSRTGGNEQFF. DNA for the CDR3: TGTGCCAGCAGTTACTCCCGGACAGGGGGTAATGAGCAGTTCTTC.

The chain carries TRBV7-9 and TRBJ1-1; TRBD1 is a possible D gene (5 bases). Trimming shortened V by 0 bases and J by 5 bases, and 16 bases separated the two germline ends. The germline V gene encodes CDR1 SEHNR and CDR2 FQNEAQ (reference sequence). The CDR3 runs 16 residues. The CDR3 DNA reads TGTGCCAGCAGCTTAGCTTCGGGAGGGTCAGGGACTGAAGCTTTCTTT. It specifies CASSLASGGSGTEAFF.

This clonotype has only a few counts. The V and J genes are TRBV5-1 and TRBJ2-3; 10 nucleotides match TRBD2. Germline loops: CDR1 SGHRS, CDR2 YFSETQ. After removal of 4 bases from V and 3 bases from J, the junction contained 8 bases not matched to a gene. The CDR3 is 16 residues long. The chain's CDR3 is CASSPNLAGVTDTQYF. DNA of the CDR3: TGCGCCAGCAGCCCCAACCTAGCGGGAGTAACAGATACGCAGTATTTT.